This T cell receptor beta chain appears in the sequencing data of a study of T cell changes during pregnancy in multiple sclerosis. Generated by immunoSEQ multiplex PCR, the TCRdb table keeps only in-frame clones and is missing some. Of more than 55,000 clones in the sample, roughly nine tenths are singletons; the top ten hold 1.5% to 2%. This CDR3 is built from 13 residues. CDR1 is MNHEY, CDR2 SMNVEV, per germline (reference sequence). The V segment lost 7 bases and the J segment 5 bases; nucleotides outside the gene matches: 7. The sequencing here drew on peripheral blood, taken in the first trimester of pregnancy. The TCR sequence derives from a female donor in good health, enrolled as a control in a pregnancy study. V is TRBV27 and J is TRBJ2-7, with TRBD1 matching over 8 bases. Here the CDR3 reads CASKRQGINEQYF. The CDR3 region has the DNA TGTGCCAGCAAACGACAGGGGATCAACGAGCAGTACTTC.